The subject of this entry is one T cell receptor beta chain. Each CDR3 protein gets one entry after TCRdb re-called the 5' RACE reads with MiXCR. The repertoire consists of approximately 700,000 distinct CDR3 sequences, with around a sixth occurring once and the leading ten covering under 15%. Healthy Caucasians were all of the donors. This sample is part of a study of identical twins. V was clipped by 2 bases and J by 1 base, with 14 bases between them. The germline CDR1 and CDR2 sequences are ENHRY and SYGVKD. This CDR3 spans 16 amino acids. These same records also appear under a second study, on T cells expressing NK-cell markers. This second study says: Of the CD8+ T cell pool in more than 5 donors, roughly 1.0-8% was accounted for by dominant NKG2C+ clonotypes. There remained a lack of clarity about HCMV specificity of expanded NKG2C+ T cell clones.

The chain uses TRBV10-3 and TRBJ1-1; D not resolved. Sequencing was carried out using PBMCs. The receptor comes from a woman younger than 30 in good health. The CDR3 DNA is TGTGCCATCAGTGAGCCGACTCGGACGGCGAACACTGAAGCTTTCTTT. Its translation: CAISEPTRTANTEAFF.